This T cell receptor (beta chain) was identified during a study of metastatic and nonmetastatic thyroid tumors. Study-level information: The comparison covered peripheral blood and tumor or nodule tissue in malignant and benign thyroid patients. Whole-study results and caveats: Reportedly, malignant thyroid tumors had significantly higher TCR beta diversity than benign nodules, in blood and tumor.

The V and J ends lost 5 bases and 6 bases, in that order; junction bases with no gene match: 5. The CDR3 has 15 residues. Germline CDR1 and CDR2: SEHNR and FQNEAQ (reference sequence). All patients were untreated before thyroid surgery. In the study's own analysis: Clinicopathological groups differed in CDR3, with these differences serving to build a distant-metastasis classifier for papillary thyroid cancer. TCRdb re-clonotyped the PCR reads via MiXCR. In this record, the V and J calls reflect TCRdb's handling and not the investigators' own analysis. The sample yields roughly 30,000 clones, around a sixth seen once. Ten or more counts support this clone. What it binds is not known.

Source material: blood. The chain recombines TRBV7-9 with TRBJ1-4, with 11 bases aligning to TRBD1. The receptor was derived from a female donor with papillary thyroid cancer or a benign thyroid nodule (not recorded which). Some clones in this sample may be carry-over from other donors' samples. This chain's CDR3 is CASSPGQGADEKLFF. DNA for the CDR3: TGTGCCAGCAGCCCCGGACAGGGGGCAGATGAAAAACTGTTTTTT.